Below are 16 T cell receptor beta chains sequenced from a single sample in a study of shared clonotypes between healthy human individuals. Profiling relied on immunoSEQ multiplex PCR, and the TCRdb table lists in-frame clones only, not all of them. The sample lists 2.5 million or so clones; around 94% were seen once. The specimen sequenced was naive CD4+ T cells sorted from blood. This sample's subset: CD45RA+ positively selected. These receptor sequences come from a young man in good health.

A single count supports this clone. This sequence joins TRBV7-2 and TRBJ1-5; TRBD1 matches at 11 bases. This CDR3 is 19 amino acids long. Germline V CDR1 and CDR2: SGHTA, FQGNSA. Trimming took 5 bases from V and 4 from J; bases not matched to a gene: 16. For the CDR3, the DNA is TGTGCCAGCAGCCAAAACCACGAACCGGGACAGGGGGAGAATCAGCCCCAGCATTTT. Amino acid sequence: CASSQNHEPGQGENQPQHF.

The chain couples TRBV9 to TRBJ2-7, with a possible D match to TRBD1 (6 bases). In germline, CDR1 is SGDLS, CDR2 YYNGEE. The CDR3 extends over 14 amino acids. Trimming pared 2 bases from V and 3 bases from J, leaving 12 bases between. The CDR3 sequence: CASSVGPGDYEQYF. CDR3 bases: TGTGCCAGCAGCGTGGGGCCAGGGGACTACGAGCAGTACTTC.

The V gene is TRBV6-1, the J gene TRBJ1-4; D gene uncertain. From germline, CDR1 is MNHNS and CDR2 SASEGT. Between the trimmed V and J ends, which lost 3 bases and 0 bases, there was a span of 5 bases. The CDR3 runs to 14 residues. Here the CDR3 reads CASSEGSTNEKLFF. The CDR3 bases are TGTGCCAGCAGTGAGGGATCAACTAATGAAAAACTGTTTTTT.

About this clone: Other DNA variants within this sample encode the same CDR3. The chain couples TRBV5-1 to TRBJ2-7; 13 bases are a match to TRBD2. Unmatched junction bases numbered 4, after V lost 4 bases and J lost 3 bases. CDR1 is SGHRS and CDR2 is YFSETQ in the germline V gene. This CDR3 region has 15 residues. This CDR3 reads CASSTGTSGIYEQYF. CDR3 in DNA: TGCGCCAGCAGCACCGGGACTAGCGGGATCTACGAGCAGTACTTC.

The chain carries TRBV6-1 and TRBJ1-2, with D perhaps TRBD1 (6 bases). Looked up from germline, CDR1 is MNHNS and CDR2 is SASEGT. This CDR3 comprises 15 residues. V dropped 6 bases and J dropped 3 bases, with 17 bases sitting between them. DNA for the CDR3: TGTGCCAGCAGATTACAGGGCTCTACGGACTATGGCTACACCTTC. This codes for CASRLQGSTDYGYTF.

The chain carries TRBV5-6 and TRBJ2-7; 8 positions agree with TRBD1. The CDR3 has 14 residues. Germline V lookup: CDR1 SGHDT, CDR2 YYEEEE. V gave up 6 bases and J gave up 0 bases; unmatched junction bases: 5. The chain's CDR3 is CASTRQGTSYEQYF. CDR3 DNA sequence: TGTGCCAGCACCAGACAGGGGACCTCCTACGAGCAGTACTTC.

The chain employs TRBV7-9 and TRBJ1-4, with TRBD1 as a possible D gene (5 bases). Germline lookup yields CDR1 SEHNR and CDR2 FQNEAQ (reference sequence). Trimming took off 7 bases at V and 8 bases at J, with 17 bases between the two ends. The length of the CDR3 is 14 residues. The CDR3 here is CASNHGGFGEKLFF. CDR3 nucleotides: TGTGCCAGCAACCACGGGGGGTTCGGCGAAAAACTGTTTTTT.

This rearrangement joins TRBV18 to TRBJ1-2, with D unresolved. Trimming stripped 3 bases from V and 7 bases from J, with 9 bases between. This CDR3 region has 12 residues. Germline V gives CDR1 KGHSH, CDR2 LQKENI. The chain's CDR3 is CASSPTVGGYTF. Written as DNA, the CDR3 is TGTGCCAGCTCACCTACCGTAGGTGGCTACACCTTC.

This chain joins TRBV12-5 and TRBJ1-3; D may be TRBD1 (5 bases). CDR3 length: 12 residues. The V end lost 1 base, the J end lost 8 bases, and 6 bases lay between the germline ends. Germline V gives CDR1 LGHNT, CDR2 FRNRAP. The CDR3 reads CASGLEGDTIYF. For the CDR3, the DNA is TGTGCTAGTGGTTTGGAAGGGGACACCATATATTTT.

The rearrangement links TRBV5-8 to TRBJ1-1; D gene unclear. V dropped 4 bases and J dropped 1 base, with 11 bases sitting between them. This CDR3 contains 14 residues. Germline loops: CDR1 SGHTS, CDR2 YDEGEE. CDR3 protein: CASSDPARNTEAFF. The DNA of the CDR3 is TGTGCCAGCAGCGACCCGGCAAGGAACACTGAAGCTTTCTTT. The full variable domain, with the rest looked up from reference TRBV5-8 and TRBJ1-1, is EAGVTQSPTHLIKTRGQQATLRCSPISGHTSVYWYQQALGLGLQFLLWYDEGEERNRGNFPPRFSGRQFPNYSSELNVNALELEDSALYLCASSDPARNTEAFFGQGTRLTVV.

The V call is TRBV6-6, the J call TRBJ2-1; D is undetermined. The germline CDR1 and CDR2 sequences are MNHNY and SVGAGI (reference sequence). Trimming stripped 8 bases from V and 8 bases from J, with 13 bases between. The CDR3 covers 12 residues. The CDR3 DNA follows: TGTGCCAGCGCCCCCCGCAGGTATGAGCAGTTCTTC. Amino acid sequence: CASAPRRYEQFF.

As to this clone: Other nucleotide sequences in the sample specify the same CDR3. The chain joins TRBV7-8 to TRBJ2-3; TRBD1 is a possible D gene (6 bases). Between the trimmed V and J ends, which lost 1 base and 3 bases, there was a span of 8 bases. In germline, CDR1 is SGHVS, CDR2 FQNEAQ. CDR3 length: 14 amino acids. CDR3: CASSLGGRTDTQYF. The CDR3 DNA reads as TGTGCCAGCAGCTTAGGGGGGCGGACAGATACGCAGTATTTT.

This sequence joins TRBV10-3 and TRBJ2-1, with 9 bases identical to TRBD2. CDR1 and CDR2 (germline): ENHRY, SYGVKD. V shed 9 bases, J shed 0 bases, and the junction held 3 bases outside the gene matches. The CDR3 totals 14 residues. CDR3 sequence reads: CAMRGGSSYNEQFF. The CDR3 DNA reads as TGTGCCATGCGGGGGGGCAGCTCCTACAATGAGCAGTTCTTC.

The chain is built from TRBV10-2 and TRBJ2-7, with D perhaps TRBD1 or TRBD2 (6 bases each). The V end lost 0 bases, the J end lost 3 bases, and 24 bases lay between the germline ends. CDR3 length equals 19 residues. CDR1 is WSHSY and CDR2 is SAAADI in the germline V gene. In nucleotides, the CDR3 is TGCGCCAGCAGTGAGTCGTGGACAGACAGACTAGAGGGTATCTACGAGCAGTACTTC. Residues: CASSESWTDRLEGIYEQYF.

The rearrangement links TRBV5-1 to TRBJ2-3; a weak D match, TRBD2 (5 bases). The V end lost 4 bases, the J end lost 3 bases, and 9 bases lay between the germline ends. Germline V gene data show CDR1 as SGHRS and CDR2 as YFSETQ. The CDR3 covers 13 residues. Written as DNA, the CDR3 is TGCGCCAGCAGCGGTCGGACTACAGATACGCAGTATTTT. Translating it yields CASSGRTTDTQYF.

The chain is built from TRBV18 and TRBJ2-1; 9 nucleotides align to TRBD1. The CDR3 spans 17 residues. CDR1 is KGHSH, CDR2 LQKENI, per germline. The V and J ends lost 3 bases and 3 bases, in that order; junction bases with no gene match: 9. DNA for the CDR3: TGTGCCAGCTCACCCGGGACAGGGTCCAGCGGCTACAATGAGCAGTTCTTC. It is translated as CASSPGTGSSGYNEQFF.